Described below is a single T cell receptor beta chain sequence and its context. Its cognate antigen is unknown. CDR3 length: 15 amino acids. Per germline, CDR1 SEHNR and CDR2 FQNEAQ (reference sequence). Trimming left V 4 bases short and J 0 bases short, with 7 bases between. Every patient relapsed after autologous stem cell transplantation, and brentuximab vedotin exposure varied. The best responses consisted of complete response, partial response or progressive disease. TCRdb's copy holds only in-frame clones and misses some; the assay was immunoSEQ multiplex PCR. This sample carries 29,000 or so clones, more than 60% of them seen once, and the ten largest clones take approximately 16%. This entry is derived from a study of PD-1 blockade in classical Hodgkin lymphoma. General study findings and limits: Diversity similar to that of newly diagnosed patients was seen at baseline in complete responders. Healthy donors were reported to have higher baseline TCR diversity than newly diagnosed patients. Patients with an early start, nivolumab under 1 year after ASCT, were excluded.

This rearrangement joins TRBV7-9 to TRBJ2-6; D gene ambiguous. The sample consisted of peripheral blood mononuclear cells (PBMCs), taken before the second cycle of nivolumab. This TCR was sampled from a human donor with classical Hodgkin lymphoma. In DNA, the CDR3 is TGTGCCAGCAGCTCCTCTAGCTCTGGGGCCAACGTCCTGACTTTC. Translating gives CASSSSSSGANVLTF.